This T cell receptor beta chain derives from a study of T-cell reconstitution after alpha-beta-depleted transplantation in children. Library preparation (for TCRbeta) was performed with unique molecular identifiers. MiXCR, run by TCRdb on the PCR reads, gives a single entry per CDR3 protein. The sample records tens of thousands of distinct CDR3 sequences, 40% to 60% being singletons. Whole-study results and caveats: Expanded graft clones, several hundred of them, were reportedly the source of alpha-beta T cells about two months after transplant. T-cell counts and diversity at one year following transplant were attributed mainly to newly produced T cells. In some patients, recipient T cells and intrathymic progenitors surviving conditioning explained high day-60 diversity.

The CDR3 is 15 amino acids. Trimming took 3 bases from V and 6 from J, leaving 21 bases between them. CDR1 is DFQATT and CDR2 is SNEGSKA in the germline V gene (reference sequence). Concerning this clonotype: Its cognate antigen is unknown.

This clonotype was obtained from a boy younger than two with SCID, due to receive a stem cell transplant. The starting material was peripheral blood, obtained before TCRalphabeta/CD19-depleted stem cell transplant. The chain combines TRBV20-1 with TRBJ2-7; D tentatively fits TRBD1 or TRBD2 (6 bases each). CDR3 sequence reads: CSASKGGLEFLEQYF. Here the CDR3 DNA reads TGCAGTGCTAGTAAGGGGGGACTTGAATTTCTCGAGCAGTACTTC.